This TCR beta chain derives from a study of cytomegalovirus exposure and HLA in healthy donors. This CDR3 region has 14 residues. The germline gives CDR1 MNHNS, CDR2 SASEGT. V lost 10 bases, J lost 2 bases, and 14 bases lay in between. Primers: 60 Vbeta forward and 13 Jbeta reverse. Measured with immunoSEQ multiplex PCR; TCRdb has only the in-frame clones, and not every one. The table has some 120,000 clones, over 75% seen once. The sequencing sample was made of PBMCs. The rearrangement uses TRBV6-1 and TRBJ2-2, with D maybe TRBD2 (6 bases). The receptor's source is a man aged 35-49 years in good health and CMV-seropositive. CDR3 nucleotide sequence: TGTGCCATGAAGATGGGGACTAACACCGGGGAGCTGTTTTTT. This translates into CAMKMGTNTGELFF.